This TCR beta chain appears in the sequencing data of a study of CD8+ T cells in alopecia areata. Study-level background: A regimen of oral tofacitinib, 5 to 10 mg twice daily, was given to treated patients.

It was cDNA, reverse transcribed from extracted RNA, that served as the sequencing template. TCRdb keeps only in-frame clones here, not all; method: immunoSEQ multiplex PCR. The sample yields around 130,000 clones, 45% to 65% seen once. In the case of this clone: Its target is unknown. The junction departs from the called germline gene at one end, perhaps through a read error.

Whole-study results and caveats: Normal skin's resident alphabeta T cells are sequenced alongside lesional scalp T cells.

The CDR3 is 15 residues long. Germline values: CDR1 SGHNT, CDR2 YYREEE (reference sequence). This TCR derives from a human donor with alopecia areata. V is TRBV5-4 and J is TRBJ1-5, with D possibly TRBD1 on 5 matching bases. Sequenced material: CD4+ T cells sorted from blood, taken at week 0. The CDR3 DNA sequence: TGTGCCAGCAGCTTGGCAGGGACGAGCAGTCAGCCCCAGCATTTT. This encodes CASSLAGTSSQPQHF.